The 19 T cell receptor beta chains below were found in one sample sequenced in a study of cytomegalovirus exposure and HLA in healthy donors. 13 Jbeta primers and 60 Vbeta primers were used for the PCR. The data were produced by immunoSEQ multiplex PCR, yet TCRdb's version contains in-frame clones alone and is incomplete. The top ten clones hold roughly 8.2% of a sample with approximately 110,000 clones, around 73% of them seen once. The sequenced material came from PBMCs. The receptor source for this set is a woman in her thirties or forties in good health and CMV-seropositive.

The genes are TRBV27 and TRBJ2-5; D unresolved. V was trimmed by 1 base and J by 5 bases, leaving 11 bases between them. Germline V gives CDR1 MNHEY, CDR2 SMNVEV (reference sequence). The CDR3 spans 14 residues. CDR3 coding DNA: TGTGCCAGCAGTTTATTGGGTACCGGGGAGACCCAGTACTTC. It specifies CASSLLGTGETQYF.

The chain is built from TRBV7-2 and TRBJ2-3; 8 positions match TRBD1. Germline CDR1 and CDR2: SGHTA and FQGNSA. Germline trimming cut 4 bases from V and 2 bases from J; bases unmatched to any gene: 5. This CDR3 is 15 amino acids long. In DNA form, the CDR3 reads TGTGCCAGCAGCTCCGGACAGGGAACCACAGATACGCAGTATTTT. Translation gives CASSSGQGTTDTQYF.

This clone was observed a handful of times. The genes are TRBV5-1 and TRBJ1-2; 7 bases align to TRBD1. CDR3 length equals 14 residues. CDR1 is SGHRS, CDR2 YFSETQ, per germline. The V segment lost 4 bases and the J segment 7 bases; nucleotides outside the gene matches: 10. In DNA form, the CDR3 reads TGCGCCAGCAGCCCTCCCCTGACAGGGCTTGGCTACACCTTC. This codes for CASSPPLTGLGYTF.

This clone showed up just once. V is TRBV5-1 and J is TRBJ1-2; 7 nucleotides align to TRBD1. The CDR3 sequence is 14 residues long. The V gene end was trimmed by 0 bases and the J gene end by 10 bases; junction bases not matched to a gene: 9. The germline V gene encodes CDR1 SGHRS and CDR2 YFSETQ. The CDR3 spells CASSLVGTAEAYTF. The CDR3 DNA follows: TGCGCCAGCAGCTTGGTAGGGACAGCCGAAGCCTACACCTTC.

The DNA for the CDR3 is TGTGCCAGCAGCCCGAAGACCTGGGGCTTGAACACTGAAGCTTTCTTT. It is translated as CASSPKTWGLNTEAFF. This chain connects TRBV2 to TRBJ1-1; TRBD1 might be the D (5 bases). The germline gives CDR1 SNHLY, CDR2 FYNNEI. Trimming cost V 6 bases and J 0 bases, with 17 bases left between them. CDR3 length equals 16 residues.

This sequence joins TRBV9 and TRBJ1-2; 10 nucleotides align to TRBD1. The CDR3 totals 15 residues. With 3 bases clipped from V and 5 bases from J, the junction kept 7 bases outside the gene matches. Per germline, CDR1 SGDLS and CDR2 YYNGEE. The CDR3 is CASSGYWTGGYGYTF. Here the CDR3 DNA reads TGTGCCAGCAGCGGCTATTGGACAGGGGGGTATGGCTACACCTTC.

This rearrangement joins TRBV7-3 to TRBJ2-7; D is possibly TRBD2 (6 bases). Trimming removed 2 bases at V and 2 bases at J, with 7 bases between. Germline V lookup: CDR1 SGHTA, CDR2 FQGTGA. CDR3 length: 13 residues. Here the CDR3 DNA reads TGTGCCAGCAGCTTAGGGGGGACCTACGAGCAGTACTTC. It translates to CASSLGGTYEQYF.

The CDR3 region is CSAAVAYEQYF. For the CDR3, the DNA is TGCAGTGCTGCGGTGGCCTACGAGCAGTACTTC. This chain joins TRBV20-1 and TRBJ2-7; D gene uncertain. Trimming pared 5 bases from V and 2 bases from J, leaving 7 bases between. CDR1 and CDR2 (germline): DFQATT, SNEGSKA (reference sequence). The CDR3 is 11 residues long.

The chain joins TRBV5-1 to TRBJ1-6; the match to TRBD1 covers 8 bases. V shed 4 bases, J shed 5 bases, and the junction held 5 bases outside the gene matches. The CDR3 sequence is 15 residues long. The germline V gene has CDR1 SGHRS and CDR2 YFSETQ. CDR3 sequence: CASSAGQGDNSPLHF. Written as DNA, the CDR3 is TGCGCCAGCAGCGCCGGACAGGGCGATAATTCACCCCTCCACTTT.

This chain joins TRBV5-1 and TRBJ2-2, with D maybe TRBD2 (6 bases). This CDR3 contains 15 residues. V lost 2 bases, J lost 0 bases, and 8 bases lay in between. The germline V gene encodes CDR1 SGHRS and CDR2 YFSETQ. Here the CDR3 DNA reads TGCGCCAGCAGCTTCGGAGGGTCGAACACCGGGGAGCTGTTTTTT. Protein sequence: CASSFGGSNTGELFF. The whole variable domain, remainder taken from reference TRBV5-1 and TRBJ2-2, is KAGVTQTPRYLIKTRGQQVTLSCSPISGHRSVSWYQQTPGQGLQFLFEYFSETQRNKGNFPGRFSGRQFSNSRSEMNVSTLELGDSALYLCASSFGGSNTGELFFGEGSRLTVL.

This clone was picked up one time. This rearrangement joins TRBV18 to TRBJ2-7; 9 nucleotides line up with TRBD1. Looked up from germline, CDR1 is KGHSH and CDR2 is LQKENI. This CDR3 is built from 15 residues. J gave up 2 bases and V 3 bases, and 5 bases lay outside the gene matches. The CDR3 region has the DNA TGTGCCAGCTCACCCGGGACAGGGTCCACCTACGAGCAGTACTTC. Translated: CASSPGTGSTYEQYF.

This chain joins TRBV27 and TRBJ2-7; 11 bases map to TRBD2. This CDR3 has 15 residues. V shed 8 bases and J 6 bases; nucleotides not matched to a gene: 12. Per germline, CDR1 MNHEY and CDR2 SMNVEV (reference sequence). CDR3 in DNA: TGTGCCAGCCGTATCTTAGCGGGGGGGCCGAGCGAGCAGTACTTC. Protein: CASRILAGGPSEQYF.

On this clone: This CDR3 is also generated by other DNA sequences in the sample. J is TRBJ2-2 and V is TRBV5-1, with D possibly TRBD1 on 6 matching bases. Germline CDR1 and CDR2: SGHRS and YFSETQ. This CDR3 is 15 amino acids long. Trimming shortened V by 2 bases and J by 0 bases, and 8 bases separated the two germline ends. Here the CDR3 reads CASSLDRPNTGELFF. In DNA form, the CDR3 reads TGCGCCAGCAGCTTAGACAGGCCGAACACCGGGGAGCTGTTTTTT.

This sequence joins TRBV9 and TRBJ1-4, with TRBD1 matching 8 bases. The CDR3 is 15 amino acids. V shed 4 bases and J 8 bases; nucleotides not matched to a gene: 10. The germline gives CDR1 SGDLS, CDR2 YYNGEE. The DNA for the CDR3 is TGTGCCAGCAGCCCCCGACAGGGGCCGGGGGAAAAACTGTTTTTT. The encoded protein is CASSPRQGPGEKLFF.

This clone appeared a single time. V is TRBV11-2 and J is TRBJ2-6, with unresolved D. The CDR3 has 14 residues. Germline V gives CDR1 SGHAT, CDR2 FQNNGV. V was cut by 5 bases and J by 0 bases, with 5 bases left in between. CDR3 region: CASSRHSGANVLTF. The CDR3 coding sequence is TGTGCCAGCAGCCGACACTCTGGGGCCAACGTCCTGACTTTC. The whole variable domain, filled in from reference TRBV11-2 and TRBJ2-6, reads EAGVAQSPRYKIIEKRQSVAFWCNPISGHATLYWYQQILGQGPKLLIQFQNNGVVDDSQLPKDRFSAERLKGVDSTLKIQPAKLEDSAVYLCASSRHSGANVLTFGAGSRLTVL.

The chain uses TRBV6-6 and TRBJ2-1; D is unclear. Germline CDR1 is MNHNY and CDR2 is SVGAGI (reference sequence). The CDR3 runs 14 residues. The V and J ends lost 2 bases and 4 bases respectively, with 9 bases between them. Written as DNA, the CDR3 is TGTGCCAGCAGTTACAGTAGACAATACAATGAGCAGTTCTTC. Translation: CASSYSRQYNEQFF.

The chain joins TRBV9 to TRBJ2-1; 12 bases match TRBD2. Germline lookup yields CDR1 SGDLS and CDR2 YYNGEE. This CDR3 spans 16 amino acids. Trimming cost V 7 bases and J 8 bases; bases outside gene matches: 13. CDR3 sequence (DNA): TGTGCCAGCCAAACACTAGCGGGGGGACCACACGATGAGCAGTTCTTC. It codes for CASQTLAGGPHDEQFF. The full variable domain, completed using reference TRBV9 and TRBJ2-1, is DSGVTQTPKHLITATGQRVTLRCSPRSGDLSVYWYQQSLDQGLQFLIQYYNGEERAKGNILERFSAQQFPDLHSELNLSSLELGDSALYFCASQTLAGGPHDEQFFGPGTRLTVL.

The chain couples TRBV9 to TRBJ1-6; D is possibly TRBD1 (6 bases). CDR3 length: 15 amino acids. V lost 3 bases, J lost 7 bases, and 14 bases lay in between. CDR1 and CDR2 (germline): SGDLS, YYNGEE. Written as DNA, the CDR3 is TGTGCCAGCAGCGGATACAGGGACGGGAATTCACCCCTCCACTTT. The encoded protein is CASSGYRDGNSPLHF. The full variable domain, its missing parts supplied by reference TRBV9 and TRBJ1-6, is DSGVTQTPKHLITATGQRVTLRCSPRSGDLSVYWYQQSLDQGLQFLIQYYNGEERAKGNILERFSAQQFPDLHSELNLSSLELGDSALYFCASSGYRDGNSPLHFGNGTRLTVT.

The J gene is TRBJ1-3, the V gene TRBV18, with a tentative D call TRBD1 (5 bases). V lost 4 bases and J 0 bases, leaving 10 bases between the germline ends. There are 15 residues in the CDR3. CDR1 and CDR2 from the germline V gene are KGHSH and LQKENI. Here the CDR3 reads CASSLLGVSGNTIYF. In DNA form, the CDR3 reads TGTGCCAGCTCACTTCTAGGGGTCTCTGGAAACACCATATATTTT.